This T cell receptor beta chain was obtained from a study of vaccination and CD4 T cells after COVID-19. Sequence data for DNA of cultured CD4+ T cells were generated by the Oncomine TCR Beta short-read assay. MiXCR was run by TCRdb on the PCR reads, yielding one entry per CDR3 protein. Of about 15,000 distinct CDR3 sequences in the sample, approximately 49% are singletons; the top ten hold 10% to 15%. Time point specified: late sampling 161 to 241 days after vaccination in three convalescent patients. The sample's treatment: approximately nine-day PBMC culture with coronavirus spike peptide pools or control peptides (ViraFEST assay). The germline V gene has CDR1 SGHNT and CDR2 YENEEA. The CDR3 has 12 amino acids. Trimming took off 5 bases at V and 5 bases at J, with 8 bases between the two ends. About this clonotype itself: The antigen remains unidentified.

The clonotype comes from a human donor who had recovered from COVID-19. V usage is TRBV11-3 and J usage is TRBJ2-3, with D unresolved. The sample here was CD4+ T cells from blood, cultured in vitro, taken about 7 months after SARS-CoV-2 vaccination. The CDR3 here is CASSGYLDTQYF. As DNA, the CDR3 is TGTGCCAGCAGCGGGTATTTAGATACGCAGTATTTT.